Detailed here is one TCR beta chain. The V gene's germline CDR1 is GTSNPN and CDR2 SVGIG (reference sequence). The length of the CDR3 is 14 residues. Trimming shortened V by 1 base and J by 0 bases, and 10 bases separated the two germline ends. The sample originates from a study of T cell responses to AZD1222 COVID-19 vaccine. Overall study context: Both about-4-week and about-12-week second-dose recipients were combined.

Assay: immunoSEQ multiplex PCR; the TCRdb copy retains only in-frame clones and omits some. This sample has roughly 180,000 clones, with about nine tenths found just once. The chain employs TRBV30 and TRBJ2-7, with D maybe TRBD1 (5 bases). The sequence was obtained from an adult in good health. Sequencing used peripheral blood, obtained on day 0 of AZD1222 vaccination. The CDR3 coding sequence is TGTGCCTGGAGTGAAAGGGGTAGCTCCTACGAGCAGTACTTC. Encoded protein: CAWSERGSSYEQYF.